This TCR beta chain originates from a study of blood T cell repertoires in COVID-19. Study-level background: Material from acute and convalescent COVID-19 was sourced from the United States, Italy and Spain. PBMCs, B-cell-depleted T cells, or T cells provided the cDNA or gDNA that made up the material.

The CDR3 contains 12 residues. The germline V gene encodes CDR1 MNHEY and CDR2 SVGAGI. The V and J ends lost 2 bases and 5 bases respectively, with 7 bases between them. Study processing details: Quantification of nucleated cells was approximated via reference gene primer amplification. Using immunoSEQ multiplex PCR, the repertoire was profiled, and TCRdb retains in-frame clones only, with some absent. That table is the source of V, J and clone size, and D and trimming were worked out from the DNA. The table has 100,000 to 110,000 clones, roughly 90% seen once. Sequencing input: peripheral blood. The sequence came from a man aged 50 or older with active COVID-19. The chain couples TRBV6-5 to TRBJ2-7; no clear D. In DNA, the CDR3 is TGTGCCAGCAGTTACGCCGGTCACGAGCAGTACTTC. Translating gives CASSYAGHEQYF.